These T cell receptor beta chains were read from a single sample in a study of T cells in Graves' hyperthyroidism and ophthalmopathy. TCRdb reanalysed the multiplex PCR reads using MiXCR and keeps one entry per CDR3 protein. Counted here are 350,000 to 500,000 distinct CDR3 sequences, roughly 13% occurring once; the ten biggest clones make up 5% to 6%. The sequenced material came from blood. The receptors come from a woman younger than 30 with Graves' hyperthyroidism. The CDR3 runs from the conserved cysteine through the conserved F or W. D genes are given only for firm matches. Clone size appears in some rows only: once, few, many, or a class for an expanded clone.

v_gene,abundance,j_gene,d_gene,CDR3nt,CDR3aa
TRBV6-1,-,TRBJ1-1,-,TGTGCCAGCAGTGAAAAGTGGGGGTGGACTGAAGCTTTCTTT,CASSEKWGWTEAFF
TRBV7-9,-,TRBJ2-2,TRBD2,TGTGCCAGCAGCCCCGGGACTAGAAACACCGGGGAGCTGTTTTTT,CASSPGTRNTGELFF
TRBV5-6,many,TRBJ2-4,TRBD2,TGTGCCAGCAGCTCCCGGACTAGCGGGAGTGGGAACATTCAGTACTTC,CASSSRTSGSGNIQYF
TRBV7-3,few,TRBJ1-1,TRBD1,TGTGCCAGCAGCCAGATCGGGACAGGGGGCTCAGGTGAAGCTTTCTTT,CASSQIGTGGSGEAFF
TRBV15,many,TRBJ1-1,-,TGTGCCACCAGCAGAGACTTGGACAGTTTGAACACTGAAGCTTTCTTT,CATSRDLDSLNTEAFF
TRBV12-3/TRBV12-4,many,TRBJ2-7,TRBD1,TGTGCCAGCAGTTCGACAGGGCTCTCCTACGAGCAGTACTTC,CASSSTGLSYEQYF
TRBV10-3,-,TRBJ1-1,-,TGTGCCATCAGTGCCGCCAGCCGGAACACTGAAGCTTTCTTT,CAISAASRNTEAFF
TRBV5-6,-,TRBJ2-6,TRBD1,TGTGCCAGCAGCCCGCGGGACAGGGGTGAGGGGGCCAACGTCCTGACTTTC,CASSPRDRGEGANVLTF
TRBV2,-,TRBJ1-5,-,TGTGCCAGCAGTCCGATAAATAGCAATCAGCCCCAGCATTTT,CASSPINSNQPQHF
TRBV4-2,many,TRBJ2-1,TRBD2,TGTGCCAGCAGCCAATCGGAGGGAGCGGGGTATGAGCAGTTCTTC,CASSQSEGAGYEQFF
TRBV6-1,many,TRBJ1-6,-,TGTGCCAGCAGTGAATCGGGACGGCGGAATTCACCCCTCCACTTT,CASSESGRRNSPLHF
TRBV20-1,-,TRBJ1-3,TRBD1,TGCAGTGCTACCACAGGGGCCCACTCTGGAAACACCATATATTTT,CSATTGAHSGNTIYF
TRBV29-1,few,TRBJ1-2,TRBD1,TGCAGCGTCGATACCACGGACAGGGGCTATGGCTACACCTTC,CSVDTTDRGYGYTF
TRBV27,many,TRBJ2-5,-,TGTGCCAGCGGAGGGAAAGAGACCCAGTACTTC,CASGGKETQYF
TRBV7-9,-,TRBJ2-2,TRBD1,TGTGCCAGCAGCTCACACCCCGGACAGGAGAACACCGGGGAGCTGTTTTTT,CASSSHPGQENTGELFF
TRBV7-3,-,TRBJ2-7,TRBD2,TGTGCCAGCAGCTTGGGACTAGCTACATCCCACAGCTCCTACGAGCAGTACTTC,CASSLGLATSHSSYEQYF
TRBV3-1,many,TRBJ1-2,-,TGTGCCAGCACCAAAGGGGACGGAAACTATGGCTACACCTTC,CASTKGDGNYGYTF
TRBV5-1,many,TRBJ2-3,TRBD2,TGCGCCAGCAGCCTACCGACTAGCGCCGATACGCAGTATTTT,CASSLPTSADTQYF
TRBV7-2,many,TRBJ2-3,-,TGTGCCAGCAGCTTAAATAATCGGAGGGTCGCAGATACGCAGTATTTT,CASSLNNRRVADTQYF
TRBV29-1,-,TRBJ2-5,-,TGCAGCGCCGGCGACACGCGTGGGGAGACCCAGTACTTC,CSAGDTRGETQYF
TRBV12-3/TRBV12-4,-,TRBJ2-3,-,TGTGCCAGCAGTTTATTCCGACGCGCAGATACGCAGTATTTT,CASSLFRRADTQYF
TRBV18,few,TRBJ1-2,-,TGTGCCAGCTCTCCGAAGGGCCAACACTCCAGTGGCTACACCTTC,CASSPKGQHSSGYTF
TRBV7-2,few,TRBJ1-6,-,TGTGCCAGCAGCCCGGGGGCTTCACCCCTCCACTTT,CASSPGASPLHF
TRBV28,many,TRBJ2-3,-,TGTGCCAGCAGCACTCCGGGGCGAGGTACGCAGTATTTT,CASSTPGRGTQYF
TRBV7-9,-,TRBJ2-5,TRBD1,TGTGCCAGCAGTTCGACAGGGGGACCAGAGACCCAGTACTTC,CASSSTGGPETQYF